The rows below give T cell receptor beta chains drawn from one sample of a study of blood T cell repertoires in COVID-19. Measured with immunoSEQ multiplex PCR; TCRdb has only the in-frame clones, and not every one. The sample has 200,000 to 250,000 clones, approximately 78% seen once. The sequencing sample was made of peripheral blood. These receptors all stem from a woman in her seventies with COVID-19, enrolled during active disease. The CDR3 runs from the conserved cysteine through the conserved F or W. A D gene is named only where the DNA matches it firmly. Rows may omit the clone size; those that give it use once, few, many or a size class.

TRBJ1-3,once,.,TRBV28,CASSVTAGNTIYF,TGTGCCAGCAGTGTCACAGCTGGAAACACCATATATTTT
TRBJ2-3,.,TRBD1,TRBV6-2/TRBV6-3,CASSDRQGGTDTQYF,TGTGCCAGCAGCGACCGACAGGGAGGCACAGATACGCAGTATTTT
TRBJ2-3,.,.,TRBV27,CASKYRGTDTQYF,TGTGCCAGCAAATACCGGGGCACAGATACGCAGTATTTT
TRBJ2-3,.,.,TRBV27,CASSQVRSGWGADTQYF,TGTGCCAGCAGCCAAGTGCGGTCAGGGTGGGGTGCGGATACGCAGTATTTT
TRBJ2-7,once,TRBD1,TRBV7-8,CASSWDRGFYEQYF,TGTGCCAGCAGCTGGGACAGGGGGTTCTACGAGCAGTACTTC
TRBJ2-2,.,.,TRBV30,CAWSVRSQAPTGELFF,TGTGCCTGGAGTGTACGTAGCCAAGCCCCCACCGGGGAGCTGTTTTTT
TRBJ2-2,.,TRBD1,TRBV10-3,CAISERQGNTGELFF,TGTGCCATCAGTGAGCGACAGGGGAACACCGGGGAGCTGTTTTTT
TRBJ1-3,.,.,TRBV28,CASARTLGNTIYF,TGTGCCAGCGCCCGGACATTAGGAAACACCATATATTTT
TRBJ1-5,once,.,TRBV28,CASRGARAGTTIYSNQPQHF,TGTGCCAGCAGGGGCGCGAGGGCAGGGACTACTATTTATAGCAATCAGCCCCAGCATTTT
TRBJ2-5,.,.,TRBV9,CASSGNGQGYETQYF,TGTGCCAGCAGCGGAAATGGGCAGGGTTACGAGACCCAGTACTTC
TRBJ2-7,.,.,TRBV7-2,CASSAMRGYEQYF,TGTGCCAGCAGCGCCATGCGGGGCTACGAGCAGTACTTC
TRBJ1-6,.,.,TRBV4-2,CASSTQPWRGRSSYNSPLHF,TGTGCCAGCAGCACTCAACCCTGGCGGGGCCGGAGCTCCTATAATTCACCCCTCCACTTT
TRBJ1-2,.,.,TRBV11-2,CASSLENSYGYTF,TGTGCCAGCAGCTTAGAAAATAGCTATGGCTACACCTTC
TRBJ1-2,.,.,TRBV7-8,CASSFQGKYGYTF,TGTGCCAGCAGCTTCCAGGGCAAATATGGCTACACCTTC
TRBJ2-7,.,.,TRBV3-1/TRBV3-2,CASSQGGSLEQYF,TGTGCCAGCAGCCAAGGGGGCTCGCTCGAGCAGTACTTC
TRBJ2-1,.,.,TRBV2,CASSIYNEQFF,TGTGCCAGCAGCATTTACAATGAGCAGTTCTTC
TRBJ2-7,.,.,TRBV24-1,CQCSEFYEQYF,TGCCAGTGTAGCGAATTCTACGAGCAGTACTTC
TRBJ2-3,.,.,TRBV3-1/TRBV3-2,CASSQELASTDTQYF,TGTGCCAGCAGCCAAGAACTAGCTAGCACAGATACGCAGTATTTT
TRBJ2-3,.,.,TRBV11-2,CASSLRPRAGSLHDTQYF,TGTGCCAGCAGCTTAAGACCTCGGGCGGGGAGCCTCCACGATACGCAGTATTTT
TRBJ2-1,.,.,TRBV3-1/TRBV3-2,CASSQRRDSYNEQFF,TGTGCCAGCAGCCAAAGACGGGACTCCTACAATGAGCAGTTCTTC
TRBJ1-6,.,.,TRBV28,CASSPGDQRRRNSPLHF,TGTGCCAGCAGTCCAGGCGACCAACGCCGAAGGAATTCACCCCTCCACTTT
TRBJ1-2,few,.,TRBV12-3/TRBV12-4,CASRYDRNYGYTF,TGTGCCAGCAGGTATGACAGGAACTATGGCTACACCTTC
TRBJ1-2,few,TRBD1,TRBV28,CASTIPGTDNFIYGYTF,TGTGCCAGCACCATCCCCGGGACAGATAATTTCATTTATGGCTACACCTTC
TRBJ2-5,.,.,TRBV6-6,CASAREKVSKETQYF,TGTGCCAGCGCACGGGAGAAGGTTTCCAAAGAGACCCAGTACTTC
TRBJ1-1,few,.,TRBV28,CASGDGGGRNTEAFF,TGTGCCAGCGGGGATGGGGGGGGCAGGAACACTGAAGCTTTCTTT
TRBJ1-3,.,.,TRBV6-5,CASSGGPSGNTIYF,TGTGCCAGCAGCGGGGGGCCCTCTGGAAACACCATATATTTT
TRBJ2-3,.,TRBD2,TRBV28,CASSPSGTSGSYTDTQYF,TGTGCCAGCAGTCCGTCCGGGACTAGCGGGTCATACACAGATACGCAGTATTTT
TRBJ1-5,many,.,TRBV27,CASSLPGAGKPQHF,TGTGCCAGCAGTTTACCAGGGGCTGGGAAGCCCCAGCATTTT
TRBJ2-1,.,TRBD1,TRBV5-1,CASSSQPPNRGQFHEQFF,TGCGCCAGCAGCTCCCAGCCCCCCAACAGGGGGCAATTCCATGAGCAGTTCTTC
TRBJ2-3,.,TRBD2,TRBV5-1,CASRRAGGTDTQYF,TGCGCCAGCAGAAGAGCGGGAGGCACAGATACGCAGTATTTT
TRBJ2-1,few,TRBD2,TRBV19,CASSTRSRTSLSYNEQFF,TGTGCCAGTAGTACGAGAAGTAGGACTAGCCTCTCCTACAATGAGCAGTTCTTC
TRBJ1-1,.,.,TRBV18,CASSPLEGNTEAFF,TGTGCCAGCTCACCATTGGAGGGGAACACTGAAGCTTTCTTT
TRBJ1-2,few,.,TRBV29-1,CSVEDADSVGYTF,TGCAGCGTTGAAGACGCGGACAGCGTCGGCTACACCTTC
TRBJ2-7,.,.,TRBV5-1,CASSLGGMYEQYF,TGCGCCAGCAGCTTGGGGGGCATGTACGAGCAGTACTTC
TRBJ2-7,once,TRBD1,TRBV27,CASSPQRGLNYEQYF,TGTGCCAGCAGTCCTCAGAGGGGGCTAAACTACGAGCAGTACTTC
TRBJ1-1,.,.,TRBV3-1/TRBV3-2,CASPLSGFEAFF,TGTGCCAGCCCCCTGTCGGGTTTTGAAGCTTTCTTT
TRBJ1-1,.,.,TRBV7-9,CASSSQGGEAFF,TGTGCCAGCAGCTCTCAGGGAGGTGAAGCTTTCTTT
TRBJ2-1,few,TRBD2,TRBV10-3,CAISGGRDNEQFF,TGTGCCATCAGCGGCGGGAGGGACAATGAGCAGTTCTTC
TRBJ1-1,.,.,TRBV28,CASFINLQAEAFF,TGTGCCAGTTTTATTAATCTTCAGGCTGAAGCTTTCTTT
TRBJ1-2,.,.,TRBV18,CASSPSQGNYGYTF,TGTGCCAGCTCACCAAGCCAGGGCAACTATGGCTACACCTTC
TRBJ2-7,.,.,TRBV3-1/TRBV3-2,CASSQSRSEQYF,TGTGCCAGCAGCCAGTCTAGGTCCGAGCAGTACTTC
TRBJ1-1,.,TRBD1,TRBV9,CASSPDRGYTEAFF,TGTGCCAGCAGCCCGGACAGGGGTTACACTGAAGCTTTCTTT
TRBJ2-3,.,.,TRBV7-2,CASSLSSGHTQYF,TGTGCCAGCAGCTTATCCAGCGGGCATACGCAGTATTTT
TRBJ1-1,.,.,TRBV5-1,CASSPMTVVNTEAFF,TGCGCCAGCAGCCCCATGACAGTTGTGAACACTGAAGCTTTCTTT
TRBJ1-2,.,TRBD1,TRBV6-5,CASKGTGNYGYTF,TGTGCCAGCAAAGGGACAGGGAACTATGGCTACACCTTC